The rows below give T cell receptor beta chains drawn from one sample of a study of CD8 T cells in ankylosing spondylitis. TCRdb reprocessed the 5' RACE reads with MiXCR, giving one entry per CDR3 protein. The sample lists fewer than 400,000 distinct CDR3 sequences, roughly 14% occurring once. The sequencing sample was made of blood, either unsorted or a sorted T cell fraction (not recorded which). All receptors derive from a male donor with ankylosing spondylitis or in good health (not recorded which). Both conserved end residues are part of each CDR3. The order of the fields is V gene, CDR3 length, clone size, J gene, D gene, CDR3 DNA, CDR3 protein. The D gene is left open where the match is weak. Clone size is not always given. Where it is, it says once, few, many or a class for expanded clones.

V: TRBV10-2; length: 11; size: .; J: TRBJ2-7; D: .; DNA: TGCGCCAGCAGTGTGGGGAGCGAGCAGTACTTC; CDR3: CASSVGSEQYF
V: TRBV20-1; length: 13; size: few; J: TRBJ2-6; D: .; DNA: TGCAGTGCCGGACCCTCTGGGGCCAACGTCCTGACTTTC; CDR3: CSAGPSGANVLTF
V: TRBV5-5; length: 12; size: .; J: TRBJ2-7; D: .; DNA: TGTGCCAGCAGCTTGGTCATGCGCGAGCAGTACTTC; CDR3: CASSLVMREQYF
V: TRBV5-6; length: 13; size: .; J: TRBJ2-1; D: TRBD1; DNA: TGTGCCAGCAGCTTTCAGGGACAGGGTAGGCAGTTCTTC; CDR3: CASSFQGQGRQFF
V: TRBV4-1; length: 16; size: .; J: TRBJ2-2; D: .; DNA: TGCGCCAGCAGCTCTAACAGCCCCAAGGGGCCCGGGGAGCTGTTTTTT; CDR3: CASSSNSPKGPGELFF
V: TRBV25-1; length: 15; size: few; J: TRBJ2-3; D: .; DNA: TGTGCCAGCAGTCAACTGGGGTCGGGGCCAGATACGCAGTATTTT; CDR3: CASSQLGSGPDTQYF
V: TRBV29-1; length: 12; size: .; J: TRBJ1-1; D: .; DNA: TGCAGCGTAACAGACAGGAACACTGAAGCTTTCTTT; CDR3: CSVTDRNTEAFF
V: TRBV4-1; length: 16; size: few; J: TRBJ2-1; D: TRBD2; DNA: TGCGCCAGCAGCCAAGGCGGGACTAGCGGTTACAATGAGCAGTTCTTC; CDR3: CASSQGGTSGYNEQFF
V: TRBV5-1; length: 12; size: few; J: TRBJ2-7; D: .; DNA: TGCGCCAGCAGCTTGGGGTCCCACGAGCAGTACTTC; CDR3: CASSLGSHEQYF
V: TRBV20-1; length: 13; size: many; J: TRBJ2-3; D: TRBD1; DNA: TGCAGTGCGGAAGGACAGGGGACAGATACGCAGTATTTT; CDR3: CSAEGQGTDTQYF
V: TRBV29-1; length: 14; size: .; J: TRBJ2-3; D: TRBD2; DNA: TGCAGCGCTTTAGCGGGGGGAAGTGGAGATACGCAGTATTTT; CDR3: CSALAGGSGDTQYF
V: TRBV29-1; length: 13; size: medium-sized; J: TRBJ2-1; D: TRBD1; DNA: TGCAGCGTTGGGACAGGGGGTTACAATGAGCAGTTCTTC; CDR3: CSVGTGGYNEQFF
V: TRBV14; length: 16; size: .; J: TRBJ2-2; D: TRBD1; DNA: TGTGCCAGCAGCCAAGGACAGGGCGTCAACACCGGGGAGCTGTTTTTT; CDR3: CASSQGQGVNTGELFF
V: TRBV3-1; length: 15; size: .; J: TRBJ2-7; D: .; DNA: TGTGCCAGCAGCCAAGCTGTTGGGGCTTCCTACGAGCAGTACTTC; CDR3: CASSQAVGASYEQYF
V: TRBV12-3/TRBV12-4; length: 14; size: few; J: TRBJ1-5; D: TRBD1; DNA: TGTGCCAGCAGCCAGGACAGGGTTGATCAGCCCCAGCATTTT; CDR3: CASSQDRVDQPQHF
V: TRBV11-2; length: 13; size: few; J: TRBJ2-5; D: .; DNA: TGTGCCAGCAGCTTCACTTTTGGAGAGACCCAGTACTTC; CDR3: CASSFTFGETQYF
V: TRBV20-1; length: 15; size: few; J: TRBJ1-6; D: .; DNA: TGCAGTGCAAACTCCCCCGGCCCCCTCAATTCACCCCTCCACTTT; CDR3: CSANSPGPLNSPLHF